Listed here are 23 T cell receptor beta chains from one sample, sequenced in a study of blood T cell repertoires in COVID-19. The repertoire was sequenced with immunoSEQ multiplex PCR; TCRdb's copy has only in-frame clones and lacks some. The data hold 140,000 to 150,000 clones, with more than 75% observed a single time. The sample consisted of PBMCs or T cells enriched from blood (not recorded which). Receptors originate from a man in his fifties or sixties who had recovered from COVID-19.

The CDR3 DNA reads as TGTGCCAGCAGCGTCTCCAGGGGGAATGAGCAGTTCTTC. Protein product: CASSVSRGNEQFF. The chain couples TRBV9 to TRBJ2-1; 7 positions match TRBD1. Unmatched junction bases numbered 3, after V lost 2 bases and J lost 7 bases. The CDR3 sequence is 13 residues long. Germline V gives CDR1 SGDLS, CDR2 YYNGEE.

The CDR3 DNA reads TGTGCCAGCAGCTTACCAGGGTCTGAAGCTTTCTTT. Amino acid sequence: CASSLPGSEAFF. The chain uses TRBV7-2 and TRBJ1-1; the D gene is possibly TRBD1 (5 bases). The CDR3 totals 12 residues. V dropped 2 bases and J dropped 6 bases, with 7 bases sitting between them. Germline assignment: CDR1 SGHTA and CDR2 FQGNSA.

This chain uses TRBV10-1 with TRBJ2-2, with 7 bases fitting TRBD2. The ends lost 6 bases at V and 1 base at J; junction bases unmatched: 2. The CDR3 extends over 14 amino acids. CDR1 and CDR2 (germline): WNHNN, SYGVQD (reference sequence). The CDR3: CASRGEGNTGELFF. CDR3 sequence (DNA): TGCGCCAGCAGGGGGGAGGGGAACACCGGGGAGCTGTTTTTT.

The gene calls are TRBV7-9 and TRBJ2-6, with 7 bases lining up with TRBD1. With V trimmed by 5 bases and J by 4 bases, 8 bases remained unmatched. The CDR3 runs 16 residues. Germline V gene lookup returns CDR1 SEHNR and CDR2 FQNEAQ (reference sequence). The CDR3 nucleotides are TGTGCCAGCAGCACCGGACAGGTCTCAGGGGCCAACGTCCTGACTTTC. Amino acids: CASSTGQVSGANVLTF. The full variable domain, completed using reference TRBV7-9 and TRBJ2-6, is DTGVSQNPRHKITKRGQNVTFRCDPISEHNRLYWYRQTLGQGPEFLTYFQNEAQLEKSRLLSDRFSAERPKGSFSTLEIQRTEQGDSAMYLCASSTGQVSGANVLTFGAGSRLTVL.

The V and J genes are TRBV11-2 and TRBJ2-7; 8 positions agree with TRBD1. The CDR3 totals 13 residues. J lost 6 bases, V lost 5 bases, and 6 bases had no gene match. The V gene's germline CDR1 is SGHAT and CDR2 FQNNGV. The CDR3 region is CASSHLGQGEQYF. Here the CDR3 DNA reads TGTGCCAGCAGCCATTTAGGACAGGGCGAGCAGTACTTC.

V and J are TRBV27 and TRBJ1-2, with 10 nucleotides matching TRBD1. Germline-derived CDR1 and CDR2 are MNHEY and SMNVEV (reference sequence). The CDR3 spans 13 residues. J gave up 10 bases and V 5 bases, and 7 bases lay outside the gene matches. The CDR3 sequence: CASSQRGTGVYTF. The CDR3 bases are TGTGCCAGCAGTCAGCGCGGGACAGGGGTCTACACCTTC.

The rearrangement uses TRBV6-6 and TRBJ1-1; TRBD1 agrees at 7 bases. Germline assignment: CDR1 MNHNY and CDR2 SVGAGI (reference sequence). The CDR3 has 14 amino acids. The V and J ends lost 3 bases and 7 bases, in that order; junction bases with no gene match: 8. The CDR3 loop reads CASSYPNRGDEAFF. The CDR3 coding sequence is TGTGCCAGCAGTTATCCAAACAGGGGTGATGAAGCTTTCTTT.

The V gene is TRBV5-1, the J gene TRBJ2-5; D is possibly TRBD1 (6 bases). Germline loops: CDR1 SGHRS, CDR2 YFSETQ. Trimming cost V 4 bases and J 2 bases, with 9 bases left between them. This CDR3 has 13 amino acids. The DNA of the CDR3 is TGCGCCAGCAGCGGGACACAACAAGAGACCCAGTACTTC. Translation gives CASSGTQQETQYF.

The chain combines TRBV7-8 with TRBJ2-7; TRBD1 aligns across 8 bases. CDR1 and CDR2 from the germline V gene are SGHVS and FQNEAQ. After removal of 5 bases from V and 3 bases from J, the junction contained 9 bases not matched to a gene. This CDR3 has 15 residues. DNA of the CDR3: TGTGCCAGCAGCCTAAGACAGGGGAATAGCTACGAGCAGTACTTC. This gives the protein CASSLRQGNSYEQYF.

This clone has just a few counts. The CDR3 sequence: CASSFRFGGAGYGYTF. In nucleotides, the CDR3 is TGTGCCAGCAGCTTCAGGTTCGGGGGGGCTGGCTATGGCTACACCTTC. This chain links TRBV5-6 with TRBJ1-2, with D possibly matching TRBD1 (6 bases). Germline assignment: CDR1 SGHDT and CDR2 YYEEEE. V was cut by 2 bases and J by 4 bases, with 18 bases left in between. CDR3 length: 16 amino acids.

The rearrangement joins TRBV13 to TRBJ1-2; 11 nucleotides match TRBD1. Germline CDR1 and CDR2: PRHDT and FYEKMQ (reference sequence). V shed 5 bases, J shed 3 bases, and the junction held 8 bases outside the gene matches. The CDR3 sequence is 16 residues long. CDR3 protein: CASSTRTGGEDYGYTF. DNA for the CDR3: TGTGCCAGCAGCACACGGACAGGGGGCGAGGACTATGGCTACACCTTC.

This chain joins TRBV27 and TRBJ2-7; the D gene is possibly TRBD1 (5 bases). Trimming cost V 5 bases and J 5 bases, with 19 bases left between them. Germline lookup yields CDR1 MNHEY and CDR2 SMNVEV (reference sequence). This CDR3 contains 15 residues. CDR3 amino acids: CASSPSRQGFDEQYF. The DNA for the CDR3 is TGTGCCAGCAGTCCCTCTAGGCAGGGATTCGACGAGCAGTACTTC.

The rearrangement links TRBV2 to TRBJ1-6; weak D call: TRBD1 (5 bases). The CDR3 runs 14 residues. The V end was cut by 7 bases, the J end by 8 bases, with 15 bases between. CDR1 is SNHLY, CDR2 FYNNEI, per germline. This chain's CDR3 is CASIDGQGYSPLHF. Here the CDR3 DNA reads TGTGCCAGCATTGACGGGCAGGGATATTCACCCCTCCACTTT.

The chain is built from TRBV19 and TRBJ2-5, with TRBD1 identical over 8 bases. Germline V gene sequence: CDR1 LNHDA, CDR2 SQIVND (reference sequence). CDR3 length: 16 residues. The ends lost 5 bases at V and 2 bases at J; junction bases unmatched: 10. The CDR3 DNA follows: TGTGCCAGTAGTTCGCCACTCCGGACAGGGCAAGAGACCCAGTACTTC. Translated: CASSSPLRTGQETQYF.

The chain combines TRBV9 with TRBJ2-7, with no clear D. CDR3 length: 14 amino acids. The V end was cut by 0 bases, the J end by 0 bases, with 7 bases between. Germline V CDR1 and CDR2: SGDLS, YYNGEE. CDR3 sequence: CASSVGPDSYEQYF. For the CDR3, the DNA is TGTGCCAGCAGCGTAGGTCCAGACTCCTACGAGCAGTACTTC.

The V and J genes are TRBV5-4 and TRBJ2-6; 9 bases are a match to TRBD2. The CDR3 totals 18 residues. Germline V CDR1 and CDR2: SGHNT, YYREEE (reference sequence). The V and J ends lost 3 bases and 0 bases, in that order; junction bases with no gene match: 7. CDR3 protein: CASSSGVAGVSGANVLTF. The CDR3 bases are TGTGCCAGCAGCTCCGGGGTAGCGGGAGTCTCTGGGGCCAACGTCCTGACTTTC.

This clone has just one count. This sequence joins TRBV2 and TRBJ2-3, with a possible D match to TRBD1 (5 bases). Germline CDR1 and CDR2: SNHLY and FYNNEI. Trimming shortened V by 6 bases and J by 2 bases, and 12 bases separated the two germline ends. CDR3 size: 14 residues. Here the CDR3 DNA reads TGTGCCAGCAGGGCGAGGACACCCACAGATACGCAGTATTTT. It codes for CASRARTPTDTQYF.

The chain uses TRBV6-5 and TRBJ2-7, with 10 bases matching TRBD1. The CDR3 loop spans 15 amino acids. CDR1 and CDR2 (germline): MNHEY, SVGAGI. V shed 0 bases, J shed 4 bases, and the junction held 3 bases outside the gene matches. CDR3 nucleotide sequence: TGTGCCAGCAGTTACTCGGGACAGGGGTGGTACGAGCAGTACTTC. Translation: CASSYSGQGWYEQYF.

This rearrangement joins TRBV23-1 to TRBJ2-1, with D hard to call. TRBV23-1 is sorted into the ORF group, with uncertain function. V was trimmed by 4 bases and J by 5 bases, leaving 3 bases between them. The CDR3 is 11 amino acids. The CDR3 here is CASSLNNEQFF. In nucleotides, the CDR3 is TGCGCCAGCAGTCTCAACAATGAGCAGTTCTTC.

The chain combines TRBV18 with TRBJ1-1; 9 bases agree with TRBD1. Per the germline V gene, CDR1 is KGHSH and CDR2 is LQKENI. The CDR3 has 15 amino acids. Unmatched junction bases numbered 4, after V lost 2 bases and J lost 3 bases. This CDR3 reads CASSPTGTGYTEAFF. CDR3 in DNA: TGTGCCAGCTCACCAACGGGGACAGGGTACACTGAAGCTTTCTTT.

The J gene is TRBJ1-2, the V gene TRBV7-9, with 7 bases aligning to TRBD1. The germline V gene has CDR1 SEHNR and CDR2 FQNEAQ (reference sequence). The CDR3 consists of 13 residues. V was clipped by 7 bases and J by 8 bases; unmatched bases: 10. The CDR3 region is CASTPTGSIGYTF. The CDR3 bases are TGTGCCAGCACTCCGACAGGGAGTATCGGCTACACCTTC.

The chain has TRBV7-8 and TRBJ1-2; weak D call: TRBD1 (5 bases). The V gene lost 5 bases and the J gene lost 0 bases, with 13 bases spanning the gap. CDR1 and CDR2 from the germline V gene are SGHVS and FQNEAQ. The CDR3 covers 15 residues. DNA of the CDR3: TGTGCCAGCAGCCAGTGGGTACAGGCTAACTATGGCTACACCTTC. Translating it yields CASSQWVQANYGYTF.

The chain has TRBV11-2 and TRBJ1-3; no clear D. There are 14 residues in the CDR3. The germline V gene encodes CDR1 SGHAT and CDR2 FQNNGV. The V end lost 5 bases, the J end lost 0 bases, and 8 bases lay between the germline ends. The CDR3 sequence is CASSPVLSGNTIYF. In DNA, the CDR3 is TGTGCCAGCAGCCCCGTACTCTCTGGAAACACCATATATTTT.